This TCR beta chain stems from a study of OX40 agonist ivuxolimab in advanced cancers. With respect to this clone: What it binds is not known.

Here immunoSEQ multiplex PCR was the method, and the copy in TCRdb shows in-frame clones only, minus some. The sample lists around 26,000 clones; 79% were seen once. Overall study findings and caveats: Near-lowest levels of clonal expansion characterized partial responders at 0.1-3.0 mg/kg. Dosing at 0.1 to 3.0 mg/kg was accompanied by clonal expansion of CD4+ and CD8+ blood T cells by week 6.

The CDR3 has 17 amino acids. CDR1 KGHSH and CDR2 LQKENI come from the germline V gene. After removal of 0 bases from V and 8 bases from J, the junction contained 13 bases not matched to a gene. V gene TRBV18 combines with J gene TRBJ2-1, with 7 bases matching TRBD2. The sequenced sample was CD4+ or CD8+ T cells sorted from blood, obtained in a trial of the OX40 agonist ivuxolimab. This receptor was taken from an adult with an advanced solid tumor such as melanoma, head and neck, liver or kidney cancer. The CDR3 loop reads CASSPPGGEIRVDEQFF. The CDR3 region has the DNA TGTGCCAGCTCACCACCGGGGGGGGAGATAAGAGTGGATGAGCAGTTCTTC.